This record covers a single TCR beta chain. This sample is drawn from a study of blood T cell repertoires in COVID-19. Study-level information: There were acute and convalescent COVID-19 samples, and they came from the United States, Italy and Spain. Nucleic acid was either cDNA or gDNA, and it came from T cells, B-cell-depleted T cells, or PBMCs.

As originally analysed: The authors estimated nucleated cell counts from reference gene primer amplification. Assay: immunoSEQ multiplex PCR; the TCRdb copy retains only in-frame clones and omits some. The V and J calls and the clone size are those of that table, but D and trimming were determined from the DNA. Of about 300,000 clones detected, roughly 91% appear once; the ten largest clones hold less than 2%. Patients in Seattle were enrolled during active infection, then followed longitudinally. Source material: peripheral blood. The origin of this receptor is a woman in her 30s with COVID-19, enrolled during active disease.

CDR3 bases: TGTGCCAGCAGCGGGGACAGGGGGCTGTATACGCAGTATTTT. Protein: CASSGDRGLYTQYF. This chain connects TRBV9 to TRBJ2-3, with 12 bases aligning to TRBD1. V lost 3 bases to trimming and J lost 7 bases; unmatched junction nucleotides: 3. The CDR3 length is 14 residues. The germline gives CDR1 SGDLS, CDR2 YYNGEE.